The present T cell receptor beta chain was sequenced within a study of T cells in Graves' hyperthyroidism and ophthalmopathy. RNA transcripts gave rise to amplified TCR beta CDR3 regions. First-round RT-PCR targeting the TCR CDR3 was performed with the HTBI primer set. Each CDR3 protein is one row after TCRdb ran MiXCR on the multiplex PCR reads. The sample shows over 500,000 distinct CDR3 sequences, around 15% of them seen only once. V lost 9 bases to trimming and J lost 6 bases, with 13 bases between them. Germline V gene data show CDR1 as KGHDR and CDR2 as SFDVKD. The CDR3 runs 13 residues. Hyperthyroidism had been newly diagnosed in patients aged 18 to 65, and its duration was under 2 months. Clinical symptoms, serum thyroxine, TRAb, thyroid ultrasound and orbital computed tomography informed diagnoses.

The chain is built from TRBV24-1 and TRBJ2-2; tentatively, D is TRBD1 (6 bases). Sequenced: blood. This clonotype was sampled from a woman in her thirties or forties with Graves' hyperthyroidism. The CDR3 DNA is TGTGCCACCGGACAGATTAACGCCGGGGAGCTGTTTTTT. It codes for CATGQINAGELFF.